This T cell receptor (beta chain) was sequenced for a study of cytomegalovirus exposure and HLA in healthy donors. The PCR employed 60 Vbeta primers together with 13 Jbeta primers. Method: immunoSEQ multiplex PCR; TCRdb's copy keeps in-frame clones and lacks some. The sample records roughly 120,000 clones, roughly four fifths being singletons. CDR1 and CDR2 (germline): LGHNA, YSLEER. V shed 2 bases and J 4 bases; nucleotides not matched to a gene: 5. This CDR3 spans 15 amino acids. This receptor was identified in a male donor in good health and CMV-seropositive. This rearrangement joins TRBV4-3 to TRBJ2-3; 8 bases are shared with TRBD1. Sequenced: PBMCs. CDR3 nucleotide sequence: TGCGCCAGCAGCCAAAGCGAGACAGGGGCAGATACGCAGTATTTT. It specifies CASSQSETGADTQYF.